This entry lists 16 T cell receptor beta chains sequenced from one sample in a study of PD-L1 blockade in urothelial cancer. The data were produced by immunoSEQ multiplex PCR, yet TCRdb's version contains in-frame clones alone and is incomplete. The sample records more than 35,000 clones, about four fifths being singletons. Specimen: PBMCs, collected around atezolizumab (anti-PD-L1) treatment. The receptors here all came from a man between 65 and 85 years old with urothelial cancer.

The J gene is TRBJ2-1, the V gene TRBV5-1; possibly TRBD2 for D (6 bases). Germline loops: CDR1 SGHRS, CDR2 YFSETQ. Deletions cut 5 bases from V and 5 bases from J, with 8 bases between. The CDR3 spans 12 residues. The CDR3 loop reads CASSWTNNEQFF. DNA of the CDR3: TGCGCCAGCAGTTGGACTAACAATGAGCAGTTCTTC.

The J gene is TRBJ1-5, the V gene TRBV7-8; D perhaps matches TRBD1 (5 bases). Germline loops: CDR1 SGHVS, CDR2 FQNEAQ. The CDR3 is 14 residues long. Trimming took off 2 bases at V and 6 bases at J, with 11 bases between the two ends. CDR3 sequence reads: CASSLLGGGQPQHF. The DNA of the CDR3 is TGTGCCAGCAGCTTACTGGGGGGTGGTCAGCCCCAGCATTTT.

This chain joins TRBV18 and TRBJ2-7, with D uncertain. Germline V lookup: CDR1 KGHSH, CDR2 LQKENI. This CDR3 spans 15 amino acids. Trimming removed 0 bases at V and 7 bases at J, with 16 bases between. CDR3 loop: CASSPPNSASWEQYF. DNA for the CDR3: TGTGCCAGCTCACCACCGAACAGTGCCTCCTGGGAGCAGTACTTC. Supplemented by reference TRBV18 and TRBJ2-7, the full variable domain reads NAGVMQNPRHLVRRRGQEARLRCSPMKGHSHVYWYRQLPEEGLKFMVYLQKENIIDESGMPKERFSAEFPKEGPSILRIQQVVRGDSAAYFCASSPPNSASWEQYFGPGTRLTVT.

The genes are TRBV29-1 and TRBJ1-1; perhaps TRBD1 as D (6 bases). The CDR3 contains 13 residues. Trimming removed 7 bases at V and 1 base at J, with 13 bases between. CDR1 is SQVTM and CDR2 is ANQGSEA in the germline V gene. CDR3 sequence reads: CSAQTGRNTEAFF. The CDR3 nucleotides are TGCAGCGCCCAGACAGGTCGGAACACTGAAGCTTTCTTT.

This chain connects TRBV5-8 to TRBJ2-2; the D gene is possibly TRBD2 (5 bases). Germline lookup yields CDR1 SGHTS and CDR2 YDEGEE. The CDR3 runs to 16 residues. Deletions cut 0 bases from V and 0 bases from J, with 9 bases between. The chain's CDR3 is CASSLGLSSNTGELFF. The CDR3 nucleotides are TGTGCCAGCAGCTTGGGACTATCCTCGAACACCGGGGAGCTGTTTTTT.

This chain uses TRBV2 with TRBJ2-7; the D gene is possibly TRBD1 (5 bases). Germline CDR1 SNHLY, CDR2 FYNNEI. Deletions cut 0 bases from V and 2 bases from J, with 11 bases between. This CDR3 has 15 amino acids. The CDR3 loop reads CASSEALRQTYEQYF. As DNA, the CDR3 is TGTGCCAGCAGTGAAGCTTTAAGACAGACCTACGAGCAGTACTTC.

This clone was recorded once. The CDR3 coding sequence is TGTGCCAGTAGTATTGGCGCAGGGTTAACTGAAGCTTTCTTT. It codes for CASSIGAGLTEAFF. This rearrangement joins TRBV19 to TRBJ1-1; possibly TRBD1 for D (5 bases). The CDR3 sequence is 14 residues long. Germline V gives CDR1 LNHDA, CDR2 SQIVND (reference sequence). V dropped 3 bases and J dropped 5 bases, with 13 bases sitting between them.

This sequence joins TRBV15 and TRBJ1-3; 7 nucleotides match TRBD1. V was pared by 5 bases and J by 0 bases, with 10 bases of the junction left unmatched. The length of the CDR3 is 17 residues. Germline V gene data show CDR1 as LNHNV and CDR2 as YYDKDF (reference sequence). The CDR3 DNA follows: TGTGCCACCAGCGGGGCAGGGGGTATGAGCTCTGGAAACACCATATATTTT. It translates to CATSGAGGMSSGNTIYF. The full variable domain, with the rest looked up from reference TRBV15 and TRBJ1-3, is DAMVIQNPRYQVTQFGKPVTLSCSQTLNHNVMYWYQQKSSQAPKLLFHYYDKDFNNEADTPDNFQSRRPNTSFCFLDIRSPGLGDTAMYLCATSGAGGMSSGNTIYFGEGSWLTVV.

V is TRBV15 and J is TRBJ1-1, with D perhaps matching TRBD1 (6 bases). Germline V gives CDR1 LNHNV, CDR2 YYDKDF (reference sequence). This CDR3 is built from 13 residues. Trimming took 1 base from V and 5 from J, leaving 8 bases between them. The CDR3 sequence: CATSRVRGTEAFF. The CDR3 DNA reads TGTGCCACCAGCAGAGTTAGGGGGACTGAAGCTTTCTTT.

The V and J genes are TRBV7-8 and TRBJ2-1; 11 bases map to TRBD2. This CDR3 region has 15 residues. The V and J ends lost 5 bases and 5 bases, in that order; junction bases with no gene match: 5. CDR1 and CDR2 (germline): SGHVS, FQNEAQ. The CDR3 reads CASSPTSGTNNEQFF. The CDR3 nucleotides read TGTGCCAGCAGCCCGACTAGCGGGACTAACAATGAGCAGTTCTTC.

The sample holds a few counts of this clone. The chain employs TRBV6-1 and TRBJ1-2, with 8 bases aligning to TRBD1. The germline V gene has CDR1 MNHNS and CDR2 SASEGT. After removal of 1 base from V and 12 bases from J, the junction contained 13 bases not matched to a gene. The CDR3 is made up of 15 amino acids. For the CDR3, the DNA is TGTGCCAGCAGTGAAGTTGACAGGGGCGACCCGTCCCACACCTTC. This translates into CASSEVDRGDPSHTF.

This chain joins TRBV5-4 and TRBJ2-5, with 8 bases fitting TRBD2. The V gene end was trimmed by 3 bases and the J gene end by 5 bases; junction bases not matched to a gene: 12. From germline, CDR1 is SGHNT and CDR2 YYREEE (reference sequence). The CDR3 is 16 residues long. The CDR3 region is CASSSGGGSPFETQYF. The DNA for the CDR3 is TGTGCCAGCAGCTCGGGAGGGGGGAGTCCCTTCGAGACCCAGTACTTC.

Written as DNA, the CDR3 is TGTGCCAGCAGGCAAACCAGAAACACCGGGGAGCTGTTTTTT. It is translated as CASRQTRNTGELFF. V gene TRBV7-3 combines with J gene TRBJ2-2; D gene uncertain. V lost 6 bases and J lost 2, with 10 bases in between. CDR3 length equals 14 residues. CDR1 is SGHTA, CDR2 FQGTGA, per germline.

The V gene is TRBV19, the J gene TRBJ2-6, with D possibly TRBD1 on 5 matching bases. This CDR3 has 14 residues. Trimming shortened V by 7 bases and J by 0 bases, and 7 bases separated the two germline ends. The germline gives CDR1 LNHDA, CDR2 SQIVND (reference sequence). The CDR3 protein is CASNRGSGANVLTF. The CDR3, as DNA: TGTGCCAGTAATAGGGGCTCTGGGGCCAACGTCCTGACTTTC. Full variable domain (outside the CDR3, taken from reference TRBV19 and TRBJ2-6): DGGITQSPKYLFRKEGQNVTLSCEQNLNHDAMYWYRQDPGQGLRLIYYSQIVNDFQKGDIAEGYSVSREKKESFPLTVTSAQKNPTAFYLCASNRGSGANVLTFGAGSRLTVL.

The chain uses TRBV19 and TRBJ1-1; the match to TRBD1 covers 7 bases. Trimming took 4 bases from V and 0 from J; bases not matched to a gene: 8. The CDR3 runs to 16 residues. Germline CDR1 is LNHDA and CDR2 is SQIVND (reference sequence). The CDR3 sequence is CASSSRQGLMNTEAFF. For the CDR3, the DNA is TGTGCCAGTAGTAGTCGACAGGGACTCATGAACACTGAAGCTTTCTTT.

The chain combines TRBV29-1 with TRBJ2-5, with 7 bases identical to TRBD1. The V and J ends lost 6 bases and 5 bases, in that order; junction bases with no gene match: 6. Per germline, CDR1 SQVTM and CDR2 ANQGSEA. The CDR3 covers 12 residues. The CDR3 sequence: CSVEQGTETQYF. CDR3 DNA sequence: TGCAGCGTCGAACAGGGGACGGAGACCCAGTACTTC.